This record covers a single T cell receptor (beta chain). As for treatment: randomized to nivolumab then ipilimumab (arm A) or the reverse (arm B). Here immunoSEQ multiplex PCR was the method, and the copy in TCRdb shows in-frame clones only, minus some. Of tens of thousands of clones in the sample, around 70% were seen once. The data are from a study of sequential checkpoint blockade in melanoma. Study overall: Both treatment sequences were followed by maintenance nivolumab.

The V and J ends lost 3 bases and 5 bases, in that order; junction bases with no gene match: 10. The CDR3 has 15 residues. CDR1 is SGDLS, CDR2 YYNGEE, per germline. This clonotype was sampled from a human donor with melanoma. The sample was CD8+ T cells sorted from blood (inferred from file names), taken from a patient given nivolumab and ipilimumab in sequence. This sequence joins TRBV9 and TRBJ1-1; TRBD1 aligns across 7 bases. The CDR3 loop is CASSAPTGEVTEAFF. CDR3 nucleotides: TGTGCCAGCAGCGCGCCCACAGGGGAGGTGACTGAAGCTTTCTTT.